The clone carrying this T cell receptor beta chain was observed a few times. Its antigen is unidentified. The CDR3 extends over 14 amino acids. Germline V gene data show CDR1 as LGHNT and CDR2 as FRNRAP. V shed 6 bases, J shed 2 bases, and the junction held 2 bases outside the gene matches. Sequenced by immunoSEQ multiplex PCR; TCRdb stores in-frame clones only, minus some. The top ten clones hold over 7.5% of a sample with 15,000 to 20,000 clones, around four fifths of them seen once. The data belong to a study of T cells after posttransplantation cyclophosphamide. Study-level results: Tissue-infiltrating T cells from skin or gut overlapped little with blood T cells. Later post-transplant blood repertoires were often dominated by donor CD8+ memory clones. After PTCy, TRB diversity resembled that of CNI/methotrexate controls.

This related bone marrow graft donor gave peripheral blood on the day of marrow donation. The rearrangement links TRBV12-5 to TRBJ2-7, with 12 bases fitting TRBD2. The source material was memory CD4+ T cells sorted from blood. The sequence derives from a man aged 30-40 years in good health and a related stem cell transplant donor. The DNA of the CDR3 is TGTGCTAGTGGCCGGACTAGCGGGGCCTACGAGCAGTACTTC. Translation gives CASGRTSGAYEQYF. The variable domain in full, with the rest retrieved from reference TRBV12-5 and TRBJ2-7, is DARVTQTPRHKVTEMGQEVTMRCQPILGHNTVFWYRQTMMQGLELLAYFRNRAPLDDSGMPKDRFSAEMPDATLATLKIQPSEPRDSAVYFCASGRTSGAYEQYFGPGTRLTVT.